These T cell receptor beta chains were read from a single sample in a study of blood T cells in healthy people across ages. Each CDR3 protein gets one entry after TCRdb re-called the 5' RACE reads with MiXCR. The sample consists of around 1,000,000 distinct CDR3 sequences, around two fifths of them appearing once. Sequencing was performed on blood. The receptor source for this set is a man between 18 and 35 years old in good health. Each CDR3 is given with its conserved first and last residue. A D gene is named only where the DNA matches it firmly. Only part of the rows carry a size: once, few, many, or a class if the clone is expanded.

abundance: NA
v_gene: TRBV7-2
d_gene: TRBD1
j_gene: TRBJ2-3
CDR3aa: CASSWTLRTGSYTDTQYF
CDR3nt: TGTGCCAGCAGCTGGACCTTGAGGACAGGGTCATACACAGATACGCAGTATTTT

abundance: NA
v_gene: TRBV12-3/TRBV12-4
d_gene: NA
j_gene: TRBJ2-5
CDR3aa: CASSLNDGVATQYF
CDR3nt: TGTGCCAGCAGTCTAAACGACGGGGTTGCGACCCAGTACTTC

abundance: NA
v_gene: TRBV5-4
d_gene: TRBD1
j_gene: TRBJ1-2
CDR3aa: CASSLQQGLYGYTF
CDR3nt: TGTGCCAGCAGCTTACAACAGGGGCTCTATGGCTACACCTTC

abundance: NA
v_gene: TRBV20-1
d_gene: NA
j_gene: TRBJ1-2
CDR3aa: CSARDRSSYGYTF
CDR3nt: TGCAGTGCTAGAGATCGCAGCTCCTATGGCTACACCTTC

abundance: once
v_gene: TRBV5-1
d_gene: NA
j_gene: TRBJ2-5
CDR3aa: CASSFQSETQYF
CDR3nt: TGCGCCAGCAGCTTTCAATCAGAGACCCAGTACTTC

abundance: NA
v_gene: TRBV28
d_gene: NA
j_gene: TRBJ1-3
CDR3aa: CASSLLSGKSGNTIYF
CDR3nt: TGTGCCAGCAGTTTACTGTCAGGGAAGTCTGGAAACACCATATATTTT

abundance: many
v_gene: TRBV10-3
d_gene: NA
j_gene: TRBJ1-2
CDR3aa: CAINLEGYGYTF
CDR3nt: TGTGCCATCAATCTAGAGGGATATGGCTACACCTTC

abundance: NA
v_gene: TRBV6-5
d_gene: NA
j_gene: TRBJ1-4
CDR3aa: CASRSGGTNEKLFF
CDR3nt: TGTGCCAGCAGGTCGGGGGGAACTAATGAAAAACTGTTTTTT

abundance: NA
v_gene: TRBV29-1
d_gene: NA
j_gene: TRBJ2-1
CDR3aa: CSVVVRTRKRGNERFF
CDR3nt: TGCAGCGTTGTAGTCCGGACTCGGAAAAGAGGGAATGAGCGGTTCTTC

abundance: NA
v_gene: TRBV11-2
d_gene: NA
j_gene: TRBJ2-7
CDR3aa: CASSTDSSHEQYF
CDR3nt: TGTGCCAGCAGCACAGACAGCTCCCACGAGCAGTACTTC

abundance: NA
v_gene: TRBV5-1
d_gene: NA
j_gene: TRBJ2-7
CDR3aa: CASSLDPGEITYEQYF
CDR3nt: TGCGCCAGCAGCTTGGATCCGGGAGAGATTACCTACGAGCAGTACTTC

abundance: few
v_gene: TRBV29-1
d_gene: TRBD2
j_gene: TRBJ2-4
CDR3aa: CSVGSRGDKNIQYF
CDR3nt: TGCAGCGTTGGTTCCCGGGGGGACAAAAACATTCAGTACTTC

abundance: NA
v_gene: TRBV20-1
d_gene: TRBD1
j_gene: TRBJ1-2
CDR3aa: CSATPGQGHYGHTF
CDR3nt: TGCAGTGCTACCCCGGGACAGGGTCACTATGGCCACACCTTC

abundance: few
v_gene: TRBV4-1
d_gene: NA
j_gene: TRBJ1-2
CDR3aa: CASSQGETANYGYTF
CDR3nt: TGCGCCAGCAGCCAGGGGGAAACAGCTAACTATGGCTACACCTTC

abundance: NA
v_gene: TRBV27
d_gene: TRBD1
j_gene: TRBJ1-1
CDR3aa: CASSPLGTVRAFF
CDR3nt: TGTGCCAGCAGTCCTCTCGGGACAGTCCGAGCTTTCTTT

abundance: few
v_gene: TRBV7-8
d_gene: TRBD1
j_gene: TRBJ2-3
CDR3aa: CASTFWDSDDTQYF
CDR3nt: TGTGCCAGCACCTTCTGGGACAGTGACGATACGCAGTATTTT

abundance: NA
v_gene: TRBV6-2/TRBV6-3
d_gene: NA
j_gene: TRBJ2-7
CDR3aa: CASSYGSPYEQYF
CDR3nt: TGTGCCAGCAGTTACGGGTCCCCCTACGAGCAGTACTTC

abundance: NA
v_gene: TRBV5-1
d_gene: NA
j_gene: TRBJ2-5
CDR3aa: CASSSIIGVRDEQYF
CDR3nt: TGCGCCAGCAGCTCTATAATCGGGGTAAGGGATGAGCAGTACTTC